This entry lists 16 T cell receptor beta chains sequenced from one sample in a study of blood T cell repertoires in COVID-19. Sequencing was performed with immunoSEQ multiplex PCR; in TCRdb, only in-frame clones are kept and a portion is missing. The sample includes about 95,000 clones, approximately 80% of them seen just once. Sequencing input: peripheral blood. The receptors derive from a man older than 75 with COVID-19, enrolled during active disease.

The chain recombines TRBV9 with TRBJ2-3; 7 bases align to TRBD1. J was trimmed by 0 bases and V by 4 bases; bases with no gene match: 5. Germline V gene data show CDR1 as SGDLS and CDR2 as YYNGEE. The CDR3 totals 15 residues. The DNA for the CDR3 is TGTGCCAGCAGCAGGGGACAGATTAGCACAGATACGCAGTATTTT. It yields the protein CASSRGQISTDTQYF. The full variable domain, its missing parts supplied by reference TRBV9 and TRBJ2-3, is DSGVTQTPKHLITATGQRVTLRCSPRSGDLSVYWYQQSLDQGLQFLIQYYNGEERAKGNILERFSAQQFPDLHSELNLSSLELGDSALYFCASSRGQISTDTQYFGPGTRLTVL.

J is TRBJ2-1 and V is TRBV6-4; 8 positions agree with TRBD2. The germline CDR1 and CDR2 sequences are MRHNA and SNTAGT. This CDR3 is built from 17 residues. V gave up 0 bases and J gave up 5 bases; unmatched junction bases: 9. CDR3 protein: CASSDSRGRTGNNEQFF. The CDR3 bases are TGTGCCAGCAGTGACTCTCGCGGGAGGACCGGAAACAATGAGCAGTTCTTC.

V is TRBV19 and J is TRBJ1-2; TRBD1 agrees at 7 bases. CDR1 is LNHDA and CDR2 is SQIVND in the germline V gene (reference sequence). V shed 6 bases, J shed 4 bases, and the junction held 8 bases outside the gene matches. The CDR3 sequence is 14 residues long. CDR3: CASRSRQGTYGYTF. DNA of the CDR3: TGTGCCAGTAGGTCCCGACAGGGAACCTATGGCTACACCTTC.

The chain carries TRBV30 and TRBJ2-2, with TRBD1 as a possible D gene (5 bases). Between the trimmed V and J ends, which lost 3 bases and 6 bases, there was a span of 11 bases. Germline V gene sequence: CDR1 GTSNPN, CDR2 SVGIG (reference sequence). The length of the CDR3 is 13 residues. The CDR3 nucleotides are TGTGCCTGGAGCTCCCGGACACCCGGGGAGCTGTTTTTT. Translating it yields CAWSSRTPGELFF.

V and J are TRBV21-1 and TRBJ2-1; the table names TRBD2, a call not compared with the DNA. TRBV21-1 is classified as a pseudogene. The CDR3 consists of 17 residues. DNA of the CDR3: TGTGCCAGCAGCAAAGGGCCCGGGACTAGCGGGTACAATGAGCAGTTCTTC. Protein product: CASSKGPGTSGYNEQFF.

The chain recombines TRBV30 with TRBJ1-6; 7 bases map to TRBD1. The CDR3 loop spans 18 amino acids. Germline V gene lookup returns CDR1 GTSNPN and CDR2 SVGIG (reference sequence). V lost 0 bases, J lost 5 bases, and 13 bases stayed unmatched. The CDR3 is CAWSVPRGRRVNNSPLHF. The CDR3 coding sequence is TGTGCCTGGAGTGTACCCAGGGGGAGAAGAGTAAATAATTCACCCCTCCACTTT.

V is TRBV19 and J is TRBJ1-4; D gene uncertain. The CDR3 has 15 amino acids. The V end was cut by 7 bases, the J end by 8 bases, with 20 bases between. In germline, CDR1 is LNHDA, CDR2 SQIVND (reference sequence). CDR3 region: CASTSRRGLGEKLFF. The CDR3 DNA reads TGTGCCAGTACCTCTCGGAGAGGGCTTGGAGAAAAACTGTTTTTT.

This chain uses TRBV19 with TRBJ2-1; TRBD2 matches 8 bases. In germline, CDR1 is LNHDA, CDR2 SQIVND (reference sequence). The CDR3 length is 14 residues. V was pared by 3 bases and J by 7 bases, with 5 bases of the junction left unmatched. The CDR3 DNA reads TGTGCCAGTAGTATTGCGCGGGAGGAGAATGAGCAGTTCTTC. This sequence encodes CASSIAREENEQFF.

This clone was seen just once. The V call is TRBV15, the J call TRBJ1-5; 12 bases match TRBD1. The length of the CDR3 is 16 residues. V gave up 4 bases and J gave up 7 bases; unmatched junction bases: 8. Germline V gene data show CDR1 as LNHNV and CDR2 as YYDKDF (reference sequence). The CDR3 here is CATSNRDRGPRQPQHF. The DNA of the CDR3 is TGTGCCACCAGCAACCGGGACAGGGGGCCGAGGCAGCCCCAGCATTTT.

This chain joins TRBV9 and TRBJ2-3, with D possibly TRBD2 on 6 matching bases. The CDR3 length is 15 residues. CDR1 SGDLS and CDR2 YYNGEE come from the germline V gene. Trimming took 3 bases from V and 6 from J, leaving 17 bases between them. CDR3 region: CASSGTGTPGDTQYF. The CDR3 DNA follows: TGTGCCAGCAGCGGCACCGGGACTCCGGGCGATACGCAGTATTTT. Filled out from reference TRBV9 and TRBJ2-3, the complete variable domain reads DSGVTQTPKHLITATGQRVTLRCSPRSGDLSVYWYQQSLDQGLQFLIQYYNGEERAKGNILERFSAQQFPDLHSELNLSSLELGDSALYFCASSGTGTPGDTQYFGPGTRLTVL.

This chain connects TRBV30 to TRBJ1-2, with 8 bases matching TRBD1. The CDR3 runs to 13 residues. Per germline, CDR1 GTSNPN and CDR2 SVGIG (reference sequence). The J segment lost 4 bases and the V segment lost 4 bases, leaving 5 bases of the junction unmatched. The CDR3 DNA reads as TGTGCCTGGATACCAGGGGGCACCTATGGCTACACCTTC. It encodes CAWIPGGTYGYTF.

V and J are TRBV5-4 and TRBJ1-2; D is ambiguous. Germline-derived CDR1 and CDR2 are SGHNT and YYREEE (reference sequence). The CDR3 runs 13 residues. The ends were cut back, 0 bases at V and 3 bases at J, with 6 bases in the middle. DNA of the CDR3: TGTGCCAGCAGCTTGGTGGCAGACTATGGCTACACCTTC. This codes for CASSLVADYGYTF. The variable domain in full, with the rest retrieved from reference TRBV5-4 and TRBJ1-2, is ETGVTQSPTHLIKTRGQQVTLRCSSQSGHNTVSWYQQALGQGPQFIFQYYREEENGRGNFPPRFSGLQFPNYSSELNVNALELDDSALYLCASSLVADYGYTFGSGTRLTVV.

The CDR3 DNA sequence: TGTGCCACCAGCAGGGGACAGGGGGACAGCGGCTATGGCTACACCTTC. This gives the protein CATSRGQGDSGYGYTF. The genes are TRBV15 and TRBJ1-2, with 11 bases identical to TRBD1. With 3 bases clipped from V and 4 bases from J, the junction kept 7 bases outside the gene matches. Germline-derived CDR1 and CDR2 are LNHNV and YYDKDF (reference sequence). This CDR3 is built from 16 residues.

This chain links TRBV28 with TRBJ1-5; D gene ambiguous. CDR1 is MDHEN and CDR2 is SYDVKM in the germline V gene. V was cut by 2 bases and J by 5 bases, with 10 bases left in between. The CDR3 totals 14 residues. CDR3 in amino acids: CASSLPQFDQPQHF. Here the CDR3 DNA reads TGTGCCAGCAGTTTACCACAGTTTGATCAGCCCCAGCATTTT.

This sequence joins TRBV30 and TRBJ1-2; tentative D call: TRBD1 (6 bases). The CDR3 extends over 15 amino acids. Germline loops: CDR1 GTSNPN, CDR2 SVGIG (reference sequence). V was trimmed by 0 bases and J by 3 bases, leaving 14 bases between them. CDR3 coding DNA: TGTGCCTGGAGTGTACGTGGGGGGGCGTACTATGGCTACACCTTC. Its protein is CAWSVRGGAYYGYTF. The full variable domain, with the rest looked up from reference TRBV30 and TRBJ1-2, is SQTIHQWPATLVQPVGSPLSLECTVEGTSNPNLYWYRQAAGRGLQLLFYSVGIGQISSEVPQNLSASRPQDRQFILSSKKLLLSDSGFYLCAWSVRGGAYYGYTFGSGTRLTVV.

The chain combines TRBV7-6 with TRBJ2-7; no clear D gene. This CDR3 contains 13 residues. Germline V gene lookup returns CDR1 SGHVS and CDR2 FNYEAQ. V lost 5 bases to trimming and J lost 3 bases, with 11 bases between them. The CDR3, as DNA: TGTGCCAGCAGCCTTACGACAAACTACGAGCAGTACTTC. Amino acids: CASSLTTNYEQYF.